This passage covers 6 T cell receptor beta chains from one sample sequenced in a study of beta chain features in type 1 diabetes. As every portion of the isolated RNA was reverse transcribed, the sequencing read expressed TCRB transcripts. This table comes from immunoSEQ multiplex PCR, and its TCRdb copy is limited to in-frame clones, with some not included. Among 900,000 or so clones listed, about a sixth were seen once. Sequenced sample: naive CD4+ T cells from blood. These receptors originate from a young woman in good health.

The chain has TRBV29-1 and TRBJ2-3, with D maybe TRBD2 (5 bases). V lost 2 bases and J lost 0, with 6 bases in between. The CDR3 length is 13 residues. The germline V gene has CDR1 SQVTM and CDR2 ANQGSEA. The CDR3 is CSVERGSTDTQYF. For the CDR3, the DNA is TGCAGCGTTGAACGGGGAAGCACAGATACGCAGTATTTT.

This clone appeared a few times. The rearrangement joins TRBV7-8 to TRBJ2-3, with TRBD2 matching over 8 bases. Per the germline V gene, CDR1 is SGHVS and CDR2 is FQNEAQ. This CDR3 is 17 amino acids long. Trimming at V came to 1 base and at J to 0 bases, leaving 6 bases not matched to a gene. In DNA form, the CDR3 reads TGTGCCAGCAGCTTAGTTAGTGGCGGGAGGAGCACAGATACGCAGTATTTT. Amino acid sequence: CASSLVSGGRSTDTQYF.

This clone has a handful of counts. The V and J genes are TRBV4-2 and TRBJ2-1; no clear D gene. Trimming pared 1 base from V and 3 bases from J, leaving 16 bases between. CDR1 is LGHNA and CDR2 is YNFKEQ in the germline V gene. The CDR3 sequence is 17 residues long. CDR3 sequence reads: CASSQGLTKFRYNEQFF. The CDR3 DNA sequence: TGTGCCAGCAGCCAAGGGCTAACGAAGTTCCGCTACAATGAGCAGTTCTTC.

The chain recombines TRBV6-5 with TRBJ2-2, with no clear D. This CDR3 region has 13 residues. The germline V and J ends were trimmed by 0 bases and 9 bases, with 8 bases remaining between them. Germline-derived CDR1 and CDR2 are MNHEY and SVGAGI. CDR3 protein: CASSYSSPRELFF. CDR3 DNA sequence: TGTGCCAGCAGTTACTCGAGTCCCCGGGAGCTGTTTTTT.

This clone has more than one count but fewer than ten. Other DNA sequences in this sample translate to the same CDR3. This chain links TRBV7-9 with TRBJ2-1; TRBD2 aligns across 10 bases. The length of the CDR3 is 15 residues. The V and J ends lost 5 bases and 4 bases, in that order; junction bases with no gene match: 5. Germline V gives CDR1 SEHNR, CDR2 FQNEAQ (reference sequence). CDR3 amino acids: CASSPSGSRYNEQFF. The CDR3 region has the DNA TGTGCCAGCAGCCCTAGCGGGAGTAGATACAATGAGCAGTTCTTC.

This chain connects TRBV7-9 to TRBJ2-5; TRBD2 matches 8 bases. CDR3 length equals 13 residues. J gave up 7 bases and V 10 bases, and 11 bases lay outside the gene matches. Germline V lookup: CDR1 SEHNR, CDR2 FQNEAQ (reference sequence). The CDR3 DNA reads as TGTGCCACGAGGGGATCGCGGGAGGCGACCCAGTACTTC. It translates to CATRGSREATQYF.